This TCR beta chain stems from a study of T cells in Graves' hyperthyroidism and ophthalmopathy. Exclusion criteria comprised uncontrolled infection, other autoimmune disease, pregnancy or lactation. Study-wide results and caveats: In blood, most of the thyroid clonotypes expanded above 0.001 were also present.

The investigators amplified TCR beta CDR3 regions from RNA transcripts. HTBI primers were used for first-round RT-PCR of the TCR CDR3. Each CDR3 protein gets one entry after TCRdb re-called the multiplex PCR reads with MiXCR. The sample carries some 270,000 distinct CDR3 sequences, 13% recorded once. V shed 5 bases, J shed 3 bases, and the junction held 9 bases outside the gene matches. The germline V gene encodes CDR1 SGHVS and CDR2 FNYEAQ. This CDR3 spans 15 amino acids. The table lists this clonotype with a few counts. Its antigen is not identified. Sequenced input: blood. This chain joins TRBV7-6 and TRBJ2-5, with 7 bases fitting TRBD2. This clonotype originated in a woman aged 25 to 39 with Graves' hyperthyroidism that later progressed to Graves' ophthalmopathy. CDR3 nucleotides: TGTGCCAGCAGCGCCTGGACTAGGAGGGAAGAGACCCAGTACTTC. Encoded protein: CASSAWTRREETQYF.